This T cell receptor (beta chain) was obtained from a study of blood T cell repertoires in COVID-19. Study-level background: The origin of the acute and convalescent COVID-19 samples was the United States, Italy and Spain. PBMCs, B-cell-depleted T cells, or T cells provided the cDNA or gDNA that made up the material.

The V and J ends lost 3 bases and 8 bases respectively, with 10 bases between them. Germline V gene sequence: CDR1 KGHSH, CDR2 LQKENI. The CDR3 runs 12 residues. The authors' processing: Nucleated cell counts were estimated from reference gene primer amplification. Assay: immunoSEQ multiplex PCR; the TCRdb copy retains only in-frame clones and omits some. V, J and clone size are taken as reported in that table, and D and trimming were inferred from the DNA itself. The profile shows around 99,000 clones, 90% to 95% of them singletons. The source material was peripheral blood. The gene calls are TRBV18 and TRBJ1-1; no clear D gene. The source is a woman in her 30s with acute or convalescent COVID-19. The CDR3 region is CASSPEAAEAFF. CDR3 in DNA: TGTGCCAGCTCACCGGAGGCGGCAGAAGCTTTCTTT.